This TCR beta chain was recorded in a study of blood T cell repertoires in COVID-19. Study-wide background: The samples span acute and convalescent COVID-19 from the United States, Italy and Spain. T cells, B-cell-depleted T cells, or PBMCs provided the cDNA or gDNA that served as material.

The method was immunoSEQ multiplex PCR; TCRdb's version includes in-frame clones alone and lacks a portion of them. The data show 400,000 or so clones, approximately 86% seen once. The V end lost 0 bases, the J end lost 3 bases, and 8 bases lay between the germline ends. This CDR3 spans 15 amino acids. Germline CDR1 LGHDT, CDR2 YNNKEL (reference sequence). The sequenced material came from peripheral blood. This TCR came from a human donor in a cohort sampled during active COVID-19. The rearrangement uses TRBV3-1 (or the pseudogene TRBV3-2) and TRBJ1-4, with D possibly TRBD1 on 5 matching bases. The CDR3 protein is CASSQERGANEKLFF. CDR3 coding DNA: TGTGCCAGCAGCCAAGAACGGGGGGCTAATGAAAAACTGTTTTTT.